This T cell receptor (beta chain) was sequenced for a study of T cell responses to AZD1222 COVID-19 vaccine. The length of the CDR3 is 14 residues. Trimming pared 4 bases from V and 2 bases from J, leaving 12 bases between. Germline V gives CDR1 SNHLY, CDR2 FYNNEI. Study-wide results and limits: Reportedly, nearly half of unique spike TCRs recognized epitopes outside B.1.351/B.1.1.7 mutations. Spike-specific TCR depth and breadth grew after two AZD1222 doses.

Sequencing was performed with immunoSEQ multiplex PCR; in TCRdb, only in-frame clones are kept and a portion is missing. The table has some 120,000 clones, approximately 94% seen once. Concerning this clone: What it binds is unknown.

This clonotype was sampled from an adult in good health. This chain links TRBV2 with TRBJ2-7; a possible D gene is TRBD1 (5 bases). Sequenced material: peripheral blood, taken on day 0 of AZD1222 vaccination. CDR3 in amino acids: CASSVGQGAYEQYF. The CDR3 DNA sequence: TGTGCCAGCAGTGTCGGGCAGGGCGCCTACGAGCAGTACTTC.